The clone carrying this TCR beta chain is a singleton in its sample. Its antigen is still unknown. The source of the sample is a study of beta chain features in type 1 diabetes. The germline V gene has CDR1 SGHAT and CDR2 FQNNGV. The length of the CDR3 is 14 residues. The trim removed 5 bases at V and 6 bases at J, leaving 10 bases unmatched. Investigators reverse transcribed all isolated RNA, so they sequenced expressed TCRB transcripts. It was found that naive, central memory and regulatory T cell samples averaged approximately 3.5 million reads. The method was immunoSEQ multiplex PCR; TCRdb's version includes in-frame clones alone and lacks a portion of them. In the table there are more than 110,000 clones, around 7% of which are singletons. Whole-study results and caveats: A definitive answer on HLA type influencing TCRB rearrangement was not reached here.

The authors sorted CD4+ naive, central memory, regulatory and stem cell-like memory cells via CD45RO/CCR7/CD25/CD127/CD95/CD27. The receptor's source is a woman aged 25 to 45 in good health. The chain links TRBV11-2 to TRBJ2-7, with TRBD1 matching over 7 bases. Material: central memory CD4+ T cells from blood. The CDR3 region has the DNA TGTGCCAGCAGCCAAAACAGGGGAGATACCGAGCAGTACTTC. Amino acids: CASSQNRGDTEQYF. The variable domain in full, completed from reference TRBV11-2 and TRBJ2-7, reads EAGVAQSPRYKIIEKRQSVAFWCNPISGHATLYWYQQILGQGPKLLIQFQNNGVVDDSQLPKDRFSAERLKGVDSTLKIQPAKLEDSAVYLCASSQNRGDTEQYFGPGTRLTVT.